This T cell receptor beta chain was sequenced for a study of neurological immune-mediated disorders. Study outcomes and limitations: HTLV-1-associated myelopathy had the most TCR clonal expansion, whereas multiple sclerosis had the least (lower than in healthy controls).

The table lists this clonotype with many counts. What it binds is unknown. Indicated time point: longitudinal time-point 1 (baseline). Healthy control samples came from blood bank volunteers in Maryland, USA. It was from 2 million PBMCs stored at -80 C that the unsorted libraries were obtained. Germline values: CDR1 SQVTM, CDR2 ANQGSEA. Trimming cost V 7 bases and J 8 bases, with 17 bases left between them. The CDR3 extends over 12 amino acids. cDNA was made by 5'RACE with 10-nucleotide random UMIs. TCRdb reprocessed the 5' RACE reads via MiXCR and lists one record per CDR3 protein. The repertoire holds about 49,000 distinct CDR3 sequences, with over 8% as singletons.

This sequence originates from a woman aged 40-49 years in good health. The sequencing sample was made of PBMCs. The chain is built from TRBV29-1 and TRBJ1-2; D gene ambiguous. The CDR3 here is CSGSTPSLGYTF. CDR3 DNA sequence: TGCAGCGGCAGCACCCCGTCCTTGGGCTACACCTTC.